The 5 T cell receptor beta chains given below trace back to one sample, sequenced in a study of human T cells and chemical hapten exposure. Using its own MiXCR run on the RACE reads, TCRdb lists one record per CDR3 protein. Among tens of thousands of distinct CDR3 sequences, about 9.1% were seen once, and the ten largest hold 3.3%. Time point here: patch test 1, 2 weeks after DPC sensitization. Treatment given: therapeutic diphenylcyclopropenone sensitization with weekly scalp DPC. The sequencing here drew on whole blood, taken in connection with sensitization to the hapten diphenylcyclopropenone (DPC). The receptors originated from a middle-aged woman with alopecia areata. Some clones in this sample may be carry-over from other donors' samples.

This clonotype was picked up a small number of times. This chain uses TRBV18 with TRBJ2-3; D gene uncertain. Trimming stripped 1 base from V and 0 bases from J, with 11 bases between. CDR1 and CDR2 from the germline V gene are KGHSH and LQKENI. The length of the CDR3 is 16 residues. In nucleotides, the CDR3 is TGTGCCAGCTCACCACGTAGATCTCAAAGCACAGATACGCAGTATTTT. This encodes CASSPRRSQSTDTQYF.

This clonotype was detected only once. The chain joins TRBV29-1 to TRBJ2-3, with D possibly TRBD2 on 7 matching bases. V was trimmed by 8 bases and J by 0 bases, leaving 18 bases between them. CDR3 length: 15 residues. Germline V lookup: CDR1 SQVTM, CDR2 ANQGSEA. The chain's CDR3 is CSHAAGALSTDTQYF. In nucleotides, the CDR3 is TGCAGCCATGCCGCGGGGGCCCTGAGCACAGATACGCAGTATTTT.

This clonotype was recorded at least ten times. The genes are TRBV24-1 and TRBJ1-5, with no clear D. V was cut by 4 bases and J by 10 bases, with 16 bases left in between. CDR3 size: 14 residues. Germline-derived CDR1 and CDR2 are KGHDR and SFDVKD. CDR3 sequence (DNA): TGTGCCACCAGTGAGAAGGACGGGATCAGACCCCAGCATTTT. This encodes CATSEKDGIRPQHF.

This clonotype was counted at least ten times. Here the CDR3 DNA reads TGCAGCGTCACACTAGCGGGGGCTGATACGCAGTATTTT. Its translation is CSVTLAGADTQYF. J is TRBJ2-3 and V is TRBV29-1; 11 nucleotides agree with TRBD2. With 6 bases clipped from V and 6 bases from J, the junction kept 5 bases outside the gene matches. The CDR3 sequence is 13 residues long. CDR1 is SQVTM and CDR2 is ANQGSEA in the germline V gene.

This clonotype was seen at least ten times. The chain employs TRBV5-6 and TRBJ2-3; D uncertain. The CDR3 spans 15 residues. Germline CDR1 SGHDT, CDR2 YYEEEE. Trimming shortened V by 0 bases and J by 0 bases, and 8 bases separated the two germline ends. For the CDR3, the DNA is TGTGCCAGCAGCTTGGGGCAGGCTAGCACAGATACGCAGTATTTT. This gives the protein CASSLGQASTDTQYF.